Listed here are 10 T cell receptor beta chains from one sample, sequenced in a study of Ad26.COV2.S vaccination and SARS-CoV-2 variants. Sample treatment: approximately 18 received Ad26.COV2.S at low or high dose, single or two shots; about 5 received placebo; per-sample allocation not given. Collection of the samples took place on day 63 after the first injection of vaccine or placebo. Measured with immunoSEQ multiplex PCR; TCRdb has only the in-frame clones, and not every one. The sample consists of over 400,000 clones, roughly 87% of them appearing once. Sequences were derived from peripheral blood, sampled in a trial of Ad26.COV2.S vaccine versus placebo. The receptor source for this set is a person between 18 and 60 years old who received the Ad26.COV2.S COVID-19 vaccine or a placebo.

The chain recombines TRBV5-1 with TRBJ2-1, with 11 bases matching TRBD2. This CDR3 has 16 amino acids. In germline, CDR1 is SGHRS, CDR2 YFSETQ. V trimming: 4 bases; J trimming: 4 bases; junction bases outside the gene matches: 7. CDR3 coding DNA: TGCGCCAGCAGCCCCACTAGCGGGAGATTGTACAATGAGCAGTTCTTC. This codes for CASSPTSGRLYNEQFF.

The chain has TRBV28 and TRBJ1-2; D is uncertain. The V gene's germline CDR1 is MDHEN and CDR2 SYDVKM. The ends were cut back, 2 bases at V and 8 bases at J, with 21 bases in the middle. The CDR3 length is 16 residues. The CDR3 is CASSLVRGLMNWGYTF. For the CDR3, the DNA is TGTGCCAGCAGTTTAGTGAGAGGACTGATGAACTGGGGCTACACCTTC.

This clone was counted at least ten times. The rearrangement joins TRBV7-9 to TRBJ1-4; no clear D. V shed 4 bases and J shed 6 bases, with 15 bases lying between them. The CDR3 spans 15 residues. Germline CDR1 reads SEHNR; CDR2 reads FQNEAQ (reference sequence). The CDR3 DNA follows: TGTGCCAGCAGCTACTTGTCGCGGGGTGATGAAAAACTGTTTTTT. The encoded protein is CASSYLSRGDEKLFF.

The chain has TRBV4-2 and TRBJ2-2; tentative D call: TRBD1 (7 bases). CDR3 size: 17 residues. V dropped 2 bases and J dropped 7 bases, with 20 bases sitting between them. Germline V gene data show CDR1 as LGHNA and CDR2 as YNFKEQ. The CDR3 is CASSQFGGPQGGGELFF. The CDR3 DNA reads as TGTGCCAGCAGCCAATTCGGGGGACCCCAGGGGGGCGGGGAGCTGTTTTTT.

The CDR3 nucleotides are TGTGCCAGCAGCTTAAACGGCGGGGGGCCCCCCAATGAGCAGTTCTTC. This encodes CASSLNGGGPPNEQFF. The gene calls are TRBV11-2 and TRBJ2-1; the match to TRBD2 covers 8 bases. Germline CDR1 SGHAT, CDR2 FQNNGV. The CDR3 loop spans 16 amino acids. The junction had 9 bases not matched to a gene; V was cut back by 2 bases and J by 6 bases.

The rearrangement joins TRBV15 to TRBJ2-5, with TRBD2 matching over 12 bases. J lost 0 bases, V lost 1 base, and 6 bases had no gene match. Germline lookup yields CDR1 LNHNV and CDR2 YYDKDF (reference sequence). The length of the CDR3 is 18 residues. Here the CDR3 DNA reads TGTGCCACCAGCAGAGGGCTAGCGGGAGGGTCGTACCAAGAGACCCAGTACTTC. Its protein product is CATSRGLAGGSYQETQYF.

This chain connects TRBV3-1 (or the pseudogene TRBV3-2) to TRBJ1-1, with D perhaps matching TRBD1 (5 bases). There are 17 residues in the CDR3. The germline V and J ends were trimmed by 0 bases and 5 bases, with 19 bases remaining between them. Germline V lookup: CDR1 LGHDT, CDR2 YNNKEL (reference sequence). CDR3 sequence reads: CASSQECRDPRATEAFF. Written as DNA, the CDR3 is TGTGCCAGCAGCCAAGAATGTCGGGACCCCCGGGCGACTGAAGCTTTCTTT.

This chain uses TRBV7-2 with TRBJ2-7, with D unclear. This CDR3 is 13 amino acids long. The germline V and J ends were trimmed by 7 bases and 0 bases, with 10 bases remaining between them. Germline loops: CDR1 SGHTA, CDR2 FQGNSA. In DNA form, the CDR3 reads TGTGCCAGCAAGGGTGGAACCTCCTACGAGCAGTACTTC. Translating gives CASKGGTSYEQYF.

This clone appeared a single time. The J gene is TRBJ2-5, the V gene TRBV5-1; D is perhaps TRBD1 (5 bases). V was clipped by 7 bases and J by 5 bases, with 15 bases between them. Germline CDR1 and CDR2: SGHRS and YFSETQ. The CDR3 contains 13 residues. This CDR3 is CASGQVHGETQYF. The CDR3 nucleotides read TGCGCCAGCGGACAAGTTCATGGGGAGACCCAGTACTTC.

The V gene is TRBV7-3, the J gene TRBJ2-1, with 11 bases fitting TRBD2. Germline V gene data show CDR1 as SGHTA and CDR2 as FQGTGA. The CDR3 is made up of 17 amino acids. V lost 1 base to trimming and J lost 4 bases; unmatched junction nucleotides: 6. CDR3 residues: CASSLRLAGGGYNEQFF. The CDR3 nucleotides read TGTGCCAGCAGCTTAAGGCTAGCGGGAGGAGGGTACAATGAGCAGTTCTTC.